This T cell receptor beta chain emerged from a study of cytomegalovirus exposure and HLA in healthy donors (dated by TCRdb to 2016 to 2017). About the study as a whole: A later analysis indicated that the 100 to 150 validation repertoires were generated on the platform also employed for the approximately 700 repertoires of the first cohort. To predict cytomegalovirus infection status, the study brought together high-throughput TCR immunosequencing, statistical association of individual TCRs with disease status, and machine learning. Along with the approximately 700-subject first cohort, a separate validation cohort of over a hundred different subjects was used. The aim of the study was to test whether cataloging public T cell receptors could identify signatures of past pathogen exposure.

The donors belonged to the validation cohort of over a hundred subjects, which was separate from the roughly 670-subject first cohort. Summary of the overall study and its limitations: A later analysis found that TCRs clustered in the first cohort also tended to co-occur in the 95 to 150 validation repertoires, with more than 90% of cluster scores above 0. In vitro tests confirmed that a few of the cytomegalovirus-associated TCR beta chains recognize cytomegalovirus antigens. Across donors, most TCR sequences were observed very rarely, whereas some public TCRs were present in many individuals. In the study, some 160 TCR beta chains were listed as associated with cytomegalovirus. The classifier was reported to diagnose cytomegalovirus status with high specificity and sensitivity in both the original and validation cohorts. A later analysis lacked HLA typing for the validation cohort, so it scored co-occurrence in that cohort across all 110 or so repertoires. According to the authors, the approach could potentially be generalized to other disease states and immunological phenotypes.

Via the germline V gene, CDR1 is SGHRS and CDR2 YFSETQ. Its CDR3 holds 16 amino acids, cysteine through phenylalanine. Only the CDR3 part of the read is kept: 48 bases, read in frame from the first base. Trimming removed 4 bases from V and 4 bases from J, leaving 20 bases between the germline ends. Remarks on this clone: Its target antigen remains unknown. Qualities for individual bases were not recorded, and no much larger clone is one base off.

The library was built by means of the immunoSEQ multiplex PCR assay. Under the source paper's analysis protocol: A statistical classification framework was built to diagnose cytomegalovirus status from the catalog of TCR beta chain sequences. Not all clones reach the TCRdb copy of this immuneACCESS table, which keeps in-frame sequences only. Checked studies attribute under half of the gap to unresolved V genes and leave the rest unexplained. That table gives V, J and clone size, and the DNA gave D and trimming. The sample table shows 110,000 to 150,000 clones, and about 86% are seen once. The top ten hold 6.5% to 8.5% of the sample.

The clonotype comes from a woman aged 18-29 years in good health and CMV-seropositive. The chain is encoded by TRBV5-1 joined to TRBJ1-2; the D gene is perhaps TRBD1, from 6 matching bases. Sequences were obtained from PBMCs. The DNA sequence is given as TGCGCCAGCAGCCCCGGACAGTCACCTTCGTTCTATGGCTACACCTTC. Its product reads: CASSPGQSPSFYGYTF.